Listed below are T cell receptor beta chains from one sample, sequenced in a study of metastatic and nonmetastatic thyroid tumors. TCRdb reanalyzed the PCR reads with MiXCR. Found here are 11,000 to 15,000 clones, about a quarter of them singletons; the top ten hold 9.5% to 12%. Specimen: tumor tissue. These receptors all come from a female donor with papillary thyroid cancer or a benign thyroid nodule (not recorded which). Some clones in this sample may be carry-over from other donors' samples. CDR3s include the opening cysteine and the closing phenylalanine or tryptophan. Fields, in order: clone size, CDR3 length, V gene, D gene, J gene, CDR3 DNA, CDR3 protein. The D gene is left open where the match is weak. Clone size is given for some rows only: seen once, a few or many times, or a class if the clone is expanded.

-	15	TRBV30	-	TRBJ2-1	TGTGCCTGGAGAGGTGGGGTGGTCGCCAAGAGTGAGCAGTTCTTC	CAWRGGVVAKSEQFF
-	15	TRBV5-8	-	TRBJ1-5	TGTGCCAGCAGCATGAGTGGTGAACATCATCAGTCCCAGCATTTT	CASSMSGEHHQSQHF
many	17	TRBV30	-	TRBJ1-4	TGTGCCTGGGGTACCGGGACGTACCTTGCAACTAATGAAAAACTGTTTTTT	CAWGTGTYLATNEKLFF
medium-sized	15	TRBV6-1	TRBD1	TRBJ2-7	TGTGCCAGCAGTGAAATGGGACAGGGTTTTTACGAGCAGTACTTC	CASSEMGQGFYEQYF
medium-sized	14	TRBV6-2/TRBV6-3	-	TRBJ2-3	TGTGCCAGCAGACTCCCGGGTGCGCCAGATACGCAGTATTTT	CASRLPGAPDTQYF
medium-sized	14	TRBV30	-	TRBJ2-7	TGTGCCTGCGGAGGACGGCCGATCTCCTACGAGCAGTACTTC	CACGGRPISYEQYF
few	13	TRBV6-1	-	TRBJ1-1	TGTGCCAGCGGACGAACAGAAAACACTGAAGCTTTCTTT	CASGRTENTEAFF
-	15	TRBV11-2	-	TRBJ2-1	TGTGCCAGCAGCCTTACTAGCAACCCATACAATGAGCAGTTCTTC	CASSLTSNPYNEQFF
-	12	TRBV2	-	TRBJ1-2	TGTGCCAGCTTACCGACAGGTTCCGGCTACACCTTC	CASLPTGSGYTF
many	14	TRBV18	TRBD2	TRBJ2-3	TGTGCCAGCTCGGCTAGCGGAGGCACAGATACGCAGTATTTT	CASSASGGTDTQYF
-	13	TRBV20-1	-	TRBJ1-1	TGCAGTGGGGGCAGGGGTGAGGACACTGAAGATTTCTTT	CSGGRGEDTEDFF
-	13	TRBV11-1	-	TRBJ2-7	TGTGCCAGCAGCTTGAGGGGAACGTACGAGCAGTACTTC	CASSLRGTYEQYF
medium-sized	16	TRBV19	-	TRBJ1-2	TGTGCCAGTAGTATAGCCCAAAGTGATTCAGAGAGAGGCTACACCTTC	CASSIAQSDSERGYTF
few	12	TRBV6-1	-	TRBJ2-2	TGTGCCAGCAGCCACCCTTTCGGGGAGCTGTTTTTT	CASSHPFGELFF
few	16	TRBV27	TRBD1	TRBJ2-2	TGTGCCAGCATTTCGGCCGACAGGGTAAACACCGTGGAGCTGTTTTTT	CASISADRVNTVELFF
medium-sized	17	TRBV20-1	-	TRBJ2-3	TGCAGTGCTAGGGGCCCAAGGGGGAGCGGGGTAACAGATACGCAGTATTTT	CSARGPRGSGVTDTQYF
-	13	TRBV20-1	-	TRBJ2-7	TGCAGTGCTAGGAGTACTATCGACTACGATCAGTACTTC	CSARSTIDYDQYF
many	15	TRBV2	TRBD1	TRBJ2-3	TGTGCCAGCAGTGACCAGGGGGTTAGCACAGATACGCAGTATTTT	CASSDQGVSTDTQYF
medium-sized	12	TRBV7-9	-	TRBJ1-1	TGTGCCAGCAGCTGGGACAACACTGAAGCTTTCTTT	CASSWDNTEAFF
medium-sized	14	TRBV3-1	-	TRBJ2-1	TGTGCCAGCCGGCGACTAGGCGGGAACAATGAGCAGTTCTTC	CASRRLGGNNEQFF
-	17	TRBV13	-	TRBJ2-3	TGTGCTAGCAGCTTAGCACCAACAGGGTTGGGGACAGATACGCAGTATTTT	CASSLAPTGLGTDTQYF
few	14	TRBV10-3	TRBD1	TRBJ2-7	TGTGCCATCAAGGGGACAGGCTCTCGGGACGAGCAGTACTTC	CAIKGTGSRDEQYF
-	13	TRBV30	-	TRBJ1-2	TGTGCCTGGAGTATGGGGCCGACAGTCGGCTACACCTTC	CAWSMGPTVGYTF
-	13	TRBV13	-	TRBJ2-7	TGTGCCAGCAGCTTAGGGATCTCCGCCGAGCAGTACTTC	CASSLGISAEQYF
-	13	TRBV5-1	-	TRBJ1-3	TGCGCCAGCAGGTGGGAGTCTGGAAACACCATATATTTT	CASRWESGNTIYF
-	14	TRBV20-1	-	TRBJ1-4	TGCAGTGCGATAGGGGGGAAAACTAATGAAAAACTGTTTTTT	CSAIGGKTNEKLFF
many	15	TRBV14	-	TRBJ1-6	TGTGCCAGCAGCCAAGACAGGGTGCCTAATTCACCCCTCCACTTT	CASSQDRVPNSPLHF
few	14	TRBV6-2/TRBV6-3	-	TRBJ2-3	TGTGCCAGCAAATTGGACCCTCGTAGTGATACTCAGTATTTT	CASKLDPRSDTQYF
few	14	TRBV28	-	TRBJ2-7	TGTGCCAGCGCCATTCTGGGCTTCTCCTACGAGCAGTACTTC	CASAILGFSYEQYF
medium-sized	14	TRBV19	-	TRBJ2-3	TGTGCCAGTAGTATCCTTAGCGACACAGATACGCAGTATTTT	CASSILSDTDTQYF
many	13	TRBV15	TRBD1	TRBJ1-5	TGTGCCACCAGCACCGGGACAGATCAGCCCCAGCATTTT	CATSTGTDQPQHF
many	14	TRBV5-8	-	TRBJ2-5	TGTGCCAGCAGCTTGACAGGCCGGTTGGAGACCCAGTACTTC	CASSLTGRLETQYF
-	15	TRBV9	TRBD2	TRBJ2-1	TGTGCCAGCAGCCAAACTAGCGGGAGGTCGAATGAGCAGTTCTTC	CASSQTSGRSNEQFF
medium-sized	14	TRBV11-2	-	TRBJ1-1	TGTGCCAGCAGCTTAGAATATGGGGGCACTGAAGCTTTCTTT	CASSLEYGGTEAFF
many	12	TRBV5-6	-	TRBJ2-5	TGTGCCAGCAGCTGGGGTCAAGAGACCCAGTACTTC	CASSWGQETQYF
many	14	TRBV4-3	-	TRBJ2-7	TGCGCCAGCAGCCAGTGGGAGAGCTCCTACGAGCAGTACTTC	CASSQWESSYEQYF
few	15	TRBV6-5	-	TRBJ2-4	TGTGCCAGCAGTTACTCTCCTAGCGCTAAAAACATTCAGTACTTC	CASSYSPSAKNIQYF
-	15	TRBV20-1	-	TRBJ2-7	TGCAGTGCGAGCTCCGGGCCCCAGGGGGGCTACGAGCAGTACTTC	CSASSGPQGGYEQYF
-	14	TRBV20-1	TRBD1	TRBJ1-6	TGCAGTGCTAGAGAAAGGACAGGAAATTCACCCCTCCACTTT	CSARERTGNSPLHF
many	16	TRBV7-9	TRBD1	TRBJ1-4	TGTGCCAGCAGCTTTTCCGGACAGGGGCGAGATGAAAAACTGTTTTTT	CASSFSGQGRDEKLFF
medium-sized	17	TRBV3-1	-	TRBJ1-2	TGTGCCAGCAGCCAAGACCTGATGGGCCCCAGCAGGTATGGCTACACCTTC	CASSQDLMGPSRYGYTF
-	15	TRBV11-1	TRBD2	TRBJ2-3	TGTGCCAGCAGCTTAGTCCCCCCGGGAAGCGGGGTACAGGCGTTT	CASSLVPPGSGVQAF
medium-sized	14	TRBV10-3	-	TRBJ1-3	TGTGCCATCAGGAATAACGACGCTGGAAACACCATATATTTT	CAIRNNDAGNTIYF
-	13	TRBV6-1	-	TRBJ1-2	TGTGCCAGCAGTCCAGGAGCTAACTATGGCTACACCTTC	CASSPGANYGYTF
few	12	TRBV2	-	TRBJ2-7	TGTGCCAGCAGTGAAGGAGGAAGCGAGCAGTACTTC	CASSEGGSEQYF
few	14	TRBV5-5	-	TRBJ1-3	TGTGCCAGCAGCCCGGCCGGGACTGGAAACACCATATATTTT	CASSPAGTGNTIYF
-	13	TRBV7-2	-	TRBJ1-5	TGTGCCAGCAGCTTAGAACATTTTCAGCCCCAGCATTTT	CASSLEHFQPQHF
-	14	TRBV11-2	-	TRBJ2-7	TGTGCCAGCAGCTTAGATGGGACCACCTACGAGCAGTACTTC	CASSLDGTTYEQYF
many	15	TRBV28	-	TRBJ1-2	TGTGCCAGCAAACAAAATTACGGGCGGGATCTGGGCTACACCTTC	CASKQNYGRDLGYTF
few	18	TRBV20-1	-	TRBJ2-7	TGCAGTGCTAGAGACCACGGACGGAGAGAGCCCGTGTCCTACGAGCAGTACTTC	CSARDHGRREPVSYEQYF
many	15	TRBV2	TRBD2	TRBJ2-3	TGTGCCACAACCCGGGGGGAGGGCGCGTTAGATACGCAGTATTTT	CATTRGEGALDTQYF
medium-sized	12	TRBV28	-	TRBJ2-7	TGTGCCAGCTCTACAGGTCCCTACGAGCAGTACTTC	CASSTGPYEQYF
many	15	TRBV20-1	-	TRBJ2-7	TGCAGTGCTAGGGACCCCGGGGGTGGGTCCTACGAGCAGTACTTC	CSARDPGGGSYEQYF
-	16	TRBV6-1	-	TRBJ1-5	TGTGCCACTCTGCAAAATGATCAGTATAGCAATCAGCCCCAGCATTTT	CATLQNDQYSNQPQHF
many	11	TRBV20-1	-	TRBJ2-3	TGCAGAGCGGGTCTCACAGATACGCAGTATTTT	CRAGLTDTQYF
-	16	TRBV7-2	-	TRBJ2-2	TGTGCCAGCAGCTTGGCGAGTGTAGTGGGCACCGGGGAGCTGTTTTTT	CASSLASVVGTGELFF
many	15	TRBV5-1	TRBD2	TRBJ2-3	TGCGCCAGCAGCGCTAGCGGGTTAGGGGTAGATACGCAGTATTTT	CASSASGLGVDTQYF
few	15	TRBV6-1	TRBD1	TRBJ2-5	TGTGCCAGCAGTTTTTGGCAGGGGGCGAAAGAGACCCAGTACTTC	CASSFWQGAKETQYF